Each of the 28 T cell receptor beta chains below was sequenced from the same sample in a study of blood T cell repertoires in COVID-19. Libraries were prepared by immunoSEQ multiplex PCR; TCRdb keeps only in-frame clonotypes and omits some of them. The table lists more than 120,000 clones, approximately 88% of them singletons. The sample comprised peripheral blood. The receptor source for this set is a human donor in a cohort sampled during active COVID-19.

On this clone: Distinct nucleotide sequences in the sample also encode this CDR3. The genes are TRBV5-1 and TRBJ2-5; 8 positions match TRBD1. This CDR3 is built from 14 residues. The germline V gene encodes CDR1 SGHRS and CDR2 YFSETQ. Trimming cost V 4 bases and J 2 bases; bases outside gene matches: 4. CDR3 sequence reads: CASSHGQGQETQYF. CDR3 DNA sequence: TGCGCCAGCAGCCACGGACAGGGTCAAGAGACCCAGTACTTC. Drawing the rest from reference TRBV5-1 and TRBJ2-5, the complete variable domain is KAGVTQTPRYLIKTRGQQVTLSCSPISGHRSVSWYQQTPGQGLQFLFEYFSETQRNKGNFPGRFSGRQFSNSRSEMNVSTLELGDSALYLCASSHGQGQETQYFGPGTRLLVL.

This chain links TRBV7-9 with TRBJ2-5, with a possible D match to TRBD1 (6 bases). The V gene's germline CDR1 is SEHNR and CDR2 FQNEAQ (reference sequence). CDR3 length equals 19 residues. V dropped 1 base and J dropped 5 bases, with 26 bases sitting between them. CDR3 region: CASSLDPLTGQGQRETQYF. In DNA, the CDR3 is TGTGCCAGCAGCTTAGATCCCCTGACAGGTCAAGGGCAACGGGAGACCCAGTACTTC.

The V call is TRBV11-3, the J call TRBJ2-1; no clear D gene. Germline V gene sequence: CDR1 SGHNT, CDR2 YENEEA. The length of the CDR3 is 15 residues. With 3 bases removed from V and 6 bases from J, the gap between germline ends came to 15 bases. CDR3 in DNA: TGTGCCAGCAGCTTGGGCAGGCAGACCATCAATGAGCAGTTCTTC. Translation gives CASSLGRQTINEQFF.

V usage is TRBV15 and J usage is TRBJ2-2; maybe TRBD1 (5 bases). Germline-derived CDR1 and CDR2 are LNHNV and YYDKDF (reference sequence). This CDR3 has 14 residues. The V and J ends lost 4 bases and 4 bases respectively, with 10 bases between them. For the CDR3, the DNA is TGTGCCACCAGCACTAAAAGGGGCACCGGGGAGCTGTTTTTT. This encodes CATSTKRGTGELFF.

This clone has just one count. J is TRBJ2-7 and V is TRBV19, with D perhaps matching TRBD2 (6 bases). The CDR3 is 16 residues long. Germline CDR1 and CDR2: LNHDA and SQIVND (reference sequence). V dropped 3 bases and J dropped 0 bases, with 15 bases sitting between them. The CDR3 reads CASSMGTSSSSYEQYF. The CDR3 DNA follows: TGTGCCAGTAGTATGGGGACTTCCTCCAGCTCCTACGAGCAGTACTTC. Variable domain in full (rest from reference TRBV19 and TRBJ2-7): DGGITQSPKYLFRKEGQNVTLSCEQNLNHDAMYWYRQDPGQGLRLIYYSQIVNDFQKGDIAEGYSVSREKKESFPLTVTSAQKNPTAFYLCASSMGTSSSSYEQYFGPGTRLTVT.

This clone was detected only a few times. V and J are TRBV9 and TRBJ2-7; D is perhaps TRBD2 (6 bases). CDR3 length: 15 amino acids. The germline CDR1 and CDR2 sequences are SGDLS and YYNGEE. Trimming stripped 0 bases from V and 0 bases from J, with 10 bases between. DNA for the CDR3: TGTGCCAGCAGCGTAGATGGCGGGGACTCCTACGAGCAGTACTTC. Translated: CASSVDGGDSYEQYF.

The sample holds a few counts of this clone. The chain employs TRBV7-9 and TRBJ2-2; TRBD2 matches at 7 bases. CDR3 length: 16 residues. J was trimmed by 4 bases and V by 1 base; bases with no gene match: 6. CDR1 SEHNR and CDR2 FQNEAQ come from the germline V gene (reference sequence). The CDR3 protein is CASSLGQAGPTGELFF. CDR3 nucleotide sequence: TGTGCCAGCAGCTTAGGTCAAGCGGGGCCCACCGGGGAGCTGTTTTTT.

The count of this clone is one. J is TRBJ2-6 and V is TRBV4-2; possibly TRBD1 for D (5 bases). Trimming cost V 0 bases and J 0 bases, with 6 bases left between them. The CDR3 runs to 16 residues. Germline values: CDR1 LGHNA, CDR2 YNFKEQ. Here the CDR3 DNA reads TGTGCCAGCAGCCAAGAAGGGGTCTCTGGGGCCAACGTCCTGACTTTC. This gives the protein CASSQEGVSGANVLTF.

This clone was seen a single time. V usage is TRBV2 and J usage is TRBJ2-7, with TRBD1 as a possible D gene (7 bases). The CDR3 extends over 13 amino acids. Trimming left V 4 bases short and J 4 bases short, with 11 bases between. CDR1 is SNHLY and CDR2 is FYNNEI in the germline V gene. This chain's CDR3 is CASSASGGYEQYF. DNA for the CDR3: TGTGCCAGCAGTGCGTCAGGGGGGTACGAGCAGTACTTC.

The chain links TRBV3-1 (or the pseudogene TRBV3-2) to TRBJ1-2; D might be TRBD1 (5 bases). CDR3 length equals 14 residues. Germline loops: CDR1 LGHDT, CDR2 YNNKEL (reference sequence). V lost 4 bases and J 0 bases, leaving 9 bases between the germline ends. Here the CDR3 DNA reads TGTGCCAGCAGCCGCCGACAGTCTAACTATGGCTACACCTTC. Its protein is CASSRRQSNYGYTF.

The rearrangement links TRBV7-2 to TRBJ2-1; no clear D. CDR3 size: 13 residues. V lost 4 bases to trimming and J lost 8 bases, with 12 bases between them. Germline CDR1 is SGHTA and CDR2 is FQGNSA. The CDR3 loop reads CASSSLDFHEQFF. In DNA form, the CDR3 reads TGTGCCAGCAGCTCCTTAGACTTCCATGAGCAGTTCTTC.

The genes are TRBV27 and TRBJ1-3; no definite D call. This CDR3 contains 13 residues. Trimming cost V 3 bases and J 0 bases, with 3 bases left between them. CDR1 is MNHEY and CDR2 is SMNVEV in the germline V gene (reference sequence). The CDR3 protein is CASSLSSGNTIYF. CDR3 bases: TGTGCCAGCAGTTTGAGCTCTGGAAACACCATATATTTT.

The V and J genes are TRBV7-9 and TRBJ1-6, with TRBD1 identical over 9 bases. With 5 bases clipped from V and 4 bases from J, the junction kept 6 bases outside the gene matches. Per germline, CDR1 SEHNR and CDR2 FQNEAQ (reference sequence). CDR3 length equals 16 residues. CDR3 sequence reads: CASSTTDRGYNSPLHF. The DNA of the CDR3 is TGTGCCAGCAGCACTACTGACAGGGGGTATAATTCACCCCTCCACTTT.

The chain employs TRBV28 and TRBJ2-1; 12 nucleotides agree with TRBD1. Trimming took 7 bases from V and 0 from J; bases not matched to a gene: 13. The CDR3 runs to 19 residues. Germline CDR1 MDHEN, CDR2 SYDVKM. CDR3 protein: CASIPRDRGLKSSYNEQFF. In DNA form, the CDR3 reads TGTGCCAGCATTCCCCGGGACAGGGGGCTCAAAAGCTCCTACAATGAGCAGTTCTTC.

The chain is built from TRBV19 and TRBJ2-3; D is possibly TRBD2 (5 bases). Germline assignment: CDR1 LNHDA and CDR2 SQIVND (reference sequence). Deletions cut 1 base from V and 3 bases from J, with 5 bases between. This CDR3 is 13 amino acids long. The CDR3 region is CASSIAGTDTQYF. CDR3 DNA: TGTGCCAGTAGTATAGCGGGGACAGATACGCAGTATTTT.

The chain combines TRBV29-1 with TRBJ1-5, with 11 nucleotides matching TRBD1. The CDR3 covers 13 residues. The J segment lost 5 bases and the V segment lost 7 bases, leaving 4 bases of the junction unmatched. Germline CDR1 and CDR2: SQVTM and ANQGSEA. The CDR3 nucleotides read TGCAGCGCCGGACAGGGGGCGGATCAGCCCCAGCATTTT. Protein sequence: CSAGQGADQPQHF.

This clone turned up a few times. The rearrangement joins TRBV7-2 to TRBJ2-1; D possibly corresponds to TRBD1 (5 bases). V lost 2 bases to trimming and J lost 9 bases, with 17 bases between them. The CDR3 has 15 amino acids. Germline assignment: CDR1 SGHTA and CDR2 FQGNSA. The CDR3 is CASSLPSGKKGEQFF. As DNA, the CDR3 is TGTGCCAGCAGCTTACCGTCAGGGAAAAAAGGTGAGCAGTTCTTC.

The V gene is TRBV27, the J gene TRBJ2-7; the D gene is possibly TRBD2 (7 bases). The CDR3 consists of 14 residues. V was pared by 2 bases and J by 4 bases, with 12 bases between. In germline, CDR1 is MNHEY, CDR2 SMNVEV (reference sequence). CDR3 loop: CASSLGGGPYEQYF. The DNA of the CDR3 is TGTGCCAGCAGTTTAGGGGGGGGCCCTTACGAGCAGTACTTC.

The chain is built from TRBV18 and TRBJ1-6; D is perhaps TRBD1 (6 bases). The CDR3 is 14 amino acids. V lost 2 bases, J lost 7 bases, and 9 bases lay in between. Germline-derived CDR1 and CDR2 are KGHSH and LQKENI. Here the CDR3 DNA reads TGTGCCAGCTCACCAGGGGGCCGAAATTCACCCCTCCACTTT. Its translation is CASSPGGRNSPLHF.

The chain joins TRBV4-2 to TRBJ2-1; TRBD2 aligns across 10 bases. The germline gives CDR1 LGHNA, CDR2 YNFKEQ. Trimming at V came to 4 bases and at J to 2 bases, leaving 2 bases not matched to a gene. There are 15 residues in the CDR3. The CDR3 spells CASSLGTSAYNEQFF. In nucleotides, the CDR3 is TGTGCCAGCAGCCTCGGGACTAGCGCCTACAATGAGCAGTTCTTC.

The chain links TRBV5-6 to TRBJ2-7; possibly TRBD1 for D (6 bases). The CDR3 contains 16 residues. V was shortened by 4 bases and J by 0 bases, with 17 bases between the two germline ends. Germline CDR1 and CDR2: SGHDT and YYEEEE. The CDR3 nucleotides are TGTGCCAGCAGCCCAGTCTACACAGGGTTCTCCTACGAGCAGTACTTC. It is translated as CASSPVYTGFSYEQYF.

The V and J genes are TRBV7-9 and TRBJ2-5; D unclear. CDR1 is SEHNR and CDR2 is FQNEAQ in the germline V gene (reference sequence). V lost 3 bases to trimming and J lost 1 base, with 9 bases between them. This CDR3 comprises 14 residues. The CDR3 reads CASSLSQFQETQYF. In DNA, the CDR3 is TGTGCCAGCAGCTTGTCACAGTTCCAAGAGACCCAGTACTTC.

The chain uses TRBV6-2 or TRBV6-3 and TRBJ1-1; perhaps TRBD1 as D (5 bases). The V gene lost 2 bases and the J gene lost 1 base, with 8 bases spanning the gap. Germline V CDR1 and CDR2: MNHEY, SVGEGT. The CDR3 runs 14 residues. CDR3: CASSYPGGNTEAFF. CDR3 coding DNA: TGTGCCAGCAGTTACCCCGGGGGGAACACTGAAGCTTTCTTT.

V and J are TRBV7-8 and TRBJ1-5; D may be TRBD1 (5 bases). In germline, CDR1 is SGHVS, CDR2 FQNEAQ. This CDR3 has 15 amino acids. Trimming shortened V by 5 bases and J by 3 bases, and 14 bases separated the two germline ends. The CDR3 nucleotides are TGTGCCAGCAGCCTTAATCAGGGAAACAATCAGCCCCAGCATTTT. It yields the protein CASSLNQGNNQPQHF.

The chain has TRBV12-3 or TRBV12-4 and TRBJ2-7; 7 bases map to TRBD1. The CDR3 runs to 13 residues. After removal of 6 bases from V and 1 base from J, the junction contained 3 bases not matched to a gene. Here the CDR3 reads CASSPGQSYEQYF. Here the CDR3 DNA reads TGTGCCAGCAGCCCGGGACAGTCCTACGAGCAGTACTTC.

V is TRBV7-9 and J is TRBJ1-2, with D unclear. The germline CDR1 and CDR2 sequences are SEHNR and FQNEAQ (reference sequence). The CDR3 contains 11 residues. Trimming pared 5 bases from V and 8 bases from J, leaving 9 bases between. The CDR3 region is CASSETTGYTF. In DNA form, the CDR3 reads TGTGCCAGCAGCGAAACAACGGGCTACACCTTC.

The chain is built from TRBV7-3 and TRBJ1-2; maybe TRBD1 (6 bases). In germline, CDR1 is SGHTA, CDR2 FQGTGA. The CDR3 is made up of 13 amino acids. Trimming removed 5 bases at V and 8 bases at J, with 15 bases between. The CDR3 loop is CASSPGGGRGYTF. The CDR3 DNA reads TGTGCCAGCAGCCCTGGGGGGGGCCGGGGCTACACCTTC. Full variable domain (outside the CDR3, taken from reference TRBV7-3 and TRBJ1-2): GAGVSQTPSNKVTEKGKYVELRCDPISGHTALYWYRQSLGQGPEFLIYFQGTGAADDSGLPNDRFFAVRPEGSVSTLKIQRTERGDSAVYLCASSPGGGRGYTFGSGTRLTVV.

The chain employs TRBV9 and TRBJ1-5; TRBD1 is a possible D gene (5 bases). Germline V gene lookup returns CDR1 SGDLS and CDR2 YYNGEE. This CDR3 has 13 amino acids. V gave up 3 bases and J gave up 7 bases, with 11 bases separating them. CDR3 region: CASSAWGGQPQHF. As DNA, the CDR3 is TGTGCCAGCAGCGCCTGGGGGGGGCAGCCCCAGCATTTT. The full variable domain, rest sourced from reference TRBV9 and TRBJ1-5, is DSGVTQTPKHLITATGQRVTLRCSPRSGDLSVYWYQQSLDQGLQFLIQYYNGEERAKGNILERFSAQQFPDLHSELNLSSLELGDSALYFCASSAWGGQPQHFGDGTRLSIL.